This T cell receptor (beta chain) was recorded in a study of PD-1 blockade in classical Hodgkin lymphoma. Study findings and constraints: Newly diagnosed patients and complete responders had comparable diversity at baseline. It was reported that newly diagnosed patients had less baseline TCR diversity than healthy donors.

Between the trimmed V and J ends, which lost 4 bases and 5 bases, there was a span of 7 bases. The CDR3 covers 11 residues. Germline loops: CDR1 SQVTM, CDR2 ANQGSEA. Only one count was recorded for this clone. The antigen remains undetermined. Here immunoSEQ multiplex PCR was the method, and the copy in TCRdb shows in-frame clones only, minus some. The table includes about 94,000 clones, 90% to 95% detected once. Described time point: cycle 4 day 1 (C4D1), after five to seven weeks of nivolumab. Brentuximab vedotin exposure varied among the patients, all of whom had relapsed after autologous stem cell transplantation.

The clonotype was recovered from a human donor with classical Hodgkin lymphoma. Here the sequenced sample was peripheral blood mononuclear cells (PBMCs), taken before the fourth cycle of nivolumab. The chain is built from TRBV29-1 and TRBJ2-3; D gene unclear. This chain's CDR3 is CSVVGQDTQYF. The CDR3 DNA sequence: TGCAGCGTTGTCGGCCAAGATACGCAGTATTTT.